Included here is one TCR beta chain sequence, with context. The data derive from a study of CD4+ T cells in melanoma. Here immunoSEQ multiplex PCR was the method, and the copy in TCRdb shows in-frame clones only, minus some. This sample has about 200 clones, with roughly 68% found just once. CDR1 is MNHEY and CDR2 is SVGAGI in the germline V gene. After removal of 6 bases from V and 7 bases from J, the junction contained 10 bases not matched to a gene. This CDR3 is built from 15 residues. Sequenced: cells sorted by PD-1 expression. The chain joins TRBV6-5 to TRBJ2-7; 12 nucleotides match TRBD2. The TCR originated in a human donor with melanoma. This CDR3 is CASSSIGLAGREQYF. Written as DNA, the CDR3 is TGTGCCAGCAGCTCTATAGGACTAGCGGGACGGGAGCAGTACTTC.